This T cell receptor (beta chain) was sequenced during a study of blood T cells in healthy people across ages. Drawn from each donor were around 9.1 milliliters of peripheral blood. The V end was cut by 0 bases, the J end by 5 bases, with 14 bases between. Germline V gene sequence: CDR1 LNHDA, CDR2 SQIVND (reference sequence). The CDR3 sequence is 16 residues long. Together with a sample-barcoded 5' primer, a J-beta primer mix was included in a second PCR lasting roughly 7 to 11 cycles. Via MiXCR, TCRdb re-called the 5' RACE reads, giving one row per CDR3 protein. In the table there are roughly 1.4 million distinct CDR3 sequences, approximately 59% of which are singletons. Comments on this clonotype: Its antigen remains unidentified.

Study results and caveats: Per million T cells, TCR beta diversity dropped about linearly as age rose.

This sequence originates from a man younger than 35 in good health. The source material was blood. This chain links TRBV19 with TRBJ2-1, with D possibly being TRBD2 (5 bases). CDR3 residues: CASSIDLGGGHNEQFF. For the CDR3, the DNA is TGTGCCAGTAGTATAGATCTGGGCGGAGGCCACAATGAGCAGTTCTTC.